A selection of T cell receptor beta chains follows, all from one sample in a study of STAT5B mutations in CD4+ large granular lymphocyte leukemia. Profiled with immunoSEQ multiplex PCR; TCRdb holds only in-frame clones, not every one. The table includes over 8,000 clones, approximately 83% detected once. Sequencing was carried out using PBMCs. Receptors originate from a man between 60 and 75 years old with CD4+ T-cell large granular lymphocyte leukemia. The CDR3 runs from the conserved cysteine through the conserved F or W. Each record gives: V gene, D gene, J gene, clone size, CDR3 length, CDR3 DNA, CDR3 protein. A D gene is named only where the DNA matches it firmly. A clone size is listed for some rows: how often the clone was seen (once, few, many), or a class if it is expanded.

TRBV30	-	TRBJ2-2	-	14	TGTGCCTGGAAACCACAGGGGAACACCGGGGAGCTGTTTTTT	CAWKPQGNTGELFF
TRBV7-2	TRBD1	TRBJ2-3	-	15	TGTGCCAGCAGCTTGGGGACAGGTGTGTTGAATACGCAGTATTTT	CASSLGTGVLNTQYF
TRBV5-1	-	TRBJ2-1	-	11	TGCGCCAGCAGTGAGTACAATGAGCAGTTCTTC	CASSEYNEQFF
TRBV28	TRBD1	TRBJ1-2	-	15	TGTGCCAGCACCGCCGTCGACAGGGGGCGACGAGGCTACACCTTC	CASTAVDRGRRGYTF
TRBV19	TRBD2	TRBJ2-1	-	16	TGTGCCAGTAGTATAGGCCCTAGCGGGAGTTTTGATGAGCAGTTCTTC	CASSIGPSGSFDEQFF
TRBV4-1	-	TRBJ2-5	-	14	TGCGCCAGCACGAGAGGGGGGGGGAGAGAGACCCAGTACTTC	CASTRGGGRETQYF
TRBV9	-	TRBJ1-2	-	17	TGTGCCAGCAGTGATGAGATGGGAAACCAAGCTAACTATGGCTACACCTTC	CASSDEMGNQANYGYTF
TRBV5-1	TRBD1	TRBJ1-1	-	15	TGCGCCAGCAGCTTGGGGCCAGGGGGTAACACTGAAGCTTTCTTT	CASSLGPGGNTEAFF
TRBV6-4	-	TRBJ1-5	-	15	TGTGCCAGCAGTGTAAAAGGGGGAGTCAATCAGCCCCAGCATTTT	CASSVKGGVNQPQHF
TRBV10-2	-	TRBJ1-1	-	13	TGCGCCAGCAGTGAGGGGAGAGTCACTGAAGCTTTCTTT	CASSEGRVTEAFF
TRBV11-1	-	TRBJ1-1	-	11	TGTGCCACGACAGCGAACACTGAAGCTTTCTTT	CATTANTEAFF
TRBV7-9	TRBD1	TRBJ2-5	-	16	TGTGCCAGCAGCTTAGCACTAGGACAGGGTAAAGAGACCCAGTACTTC	CASSLALGQGKETQYF
TRBV28	TRBD2	TRBJ2-3	-	20	TGTGCCAGCAGCCCAAAGGACAGGGCGCTAGCGGGAGAATACACAGATACGCAGTATTTT	CASSPKDRALAGEYTDTQYF
TRBV19	TRBD1	TRBJ1-4	-	17	TGTGCCAGTAGTAATCGGGACAGGGGTTCAACTAATGAAAAACTGTTTTTT	CASSNRDRGSTNEKLFF
TRBV14	-	TRBJ2-4	-	16	TGTGCCAGCAGCCAAGAGGTTGGAGGAGCCAAAAACATTCAGTACTTC	CASSQEVGGAKNIQYF
TRBV13	-	TRBJ1-4	-	15	TGTGCCAGCAGCTTTTGGCCTGGGGGCGATGAAAAACTGTTTTTT	CASSFWPGGDEKLFF
TRBV27	TRBD1	TRBJ1-4	-	14	TGTGCCAGCCGACCGGGACAGGGAAATGAAAAACTGTTTTTT	CASRPGQGNEKLFF
TRBV6-5	TRBD1	TRBJ1-1	few	16	TGTGCCAGCAGTTTTGGAGGGACAGGGGATCGGACTGAAGCTTTCTTT	CASSFGGTGDRTEAFF
TRBV7-2	-	TRBJ2-7	-	16	TGTGCCAGCAGCCTCCACGACAGACTAAGCTCCTACGAGCAGTACTTC	CASSLHDRLSSYEQYF
TRBV29-1	-	TRBJ2-7	-	12	TGCAGCGCTAAGGGCGGCCGCGACGAGCAGTACTTC	CSAKGGRDEQYF
TRBV19	-	TRBJ1-4	-	15	TGTGCCAGTAGTACACGGGGCTGGGCTAATGAAAAACTGTTTTTT	CASSTRGWANEKLFF
TRBV4-2	-	TRBJ1-5	few	13	TGTGCCAGCAGCCAAGCTATTAATCAGCCCCAGCATTTT	CASSQAINQPQHF
TRBV28	TRBD1	TRBJ2-5	-	14	TGTGCCAGCAGATCCAGGGGGCCGAGAGAGACCCAGTACTTC	CASRSRGPRETQYF
TRBV7-3	-	TRBJ1-1	-	14	TGTGCCAGCAGCCCGGGAGCTCTGAACACTGAAGCTTTCTTT	CASSPGALNTEAFF
TRBV7-9	-	TRBJ1-5	once	14	TGTGCCAGCCGCCCGGACAGCTACAATCAGCCCCAGCATTTT	CASRPDSYNQPQHF
TRBV7-3	-	TRBJ2-7	once	15	TGTGCCAGCAGCTTGGGGGCGGGATCCTTCTACGAGCAGTACTTC	CASSLGAGSFYEQYF
TRBV18	TRBD1	TRBJ2-7	-	14	TGTGCCAGCTCACCGGGGACAGGGACCTACGAGCAGTACTTC	CASSPGTGTYEQYF
TRBV18	-	TRBJ1-5	few	14	TGTGCCAGCTCTCGCGCAGGGGGCAATCAGCCCCAGCATTTT	CASSRAGGNQPQHF
TRBV4-1	-	TRBJ1-5	once	14	TGCGCCAGCAGTCGGGCAGGGGGCAATCAGCCCCAGCATTTT	CASSRAGGNQPQHF
TRBV5-4	TRBD1	TRBJ2-7	-	13	TGTGCCAGCAGACGGGACAGCCTCTACGAGCAGTACTTC	CASRRDSLYEQYF
TRBV27	TRBD2	TRBJ2-1	-	14	TGTGCCAGCTCGAGCGGGACCATCTACAATGAGCAGTTCTTC	CASSSGTIYNEQFF
TRBV27	TRBD1	TRBJ2-6	-	19	TGTGCCAGCAGTTTATTGACAGGGGGATTCAGCTCTGGGGCCAACGTCCTGACTTTC	CASSLLTGGFSSGANVLTF
TRBV28	-	TRBJ1-1	-	14	TGTGCCAGCATCCCCCGTCGGGGGAACACTGAAGCTTTCTTT	CASIPRRGNTEAFF
TRBV4-1	TRBD2	TRBJ2-7	-	15	TGCGCCAGCAGCCGTCATCTAGCGGGGGTGGGCGAGCAGTACTTC	CASSRHLAGVGEQYF
TRBV4-1	TRBD2	TRBJ2-5	-	15	TGCGCCAGCAGCCACCTTCTAGCGGGAGAGGAGACCCAGTACTTC	CASSHLLAGEETQYF
TRBV5-4	-	TRBJ2-7	-	14	TGTGCCAGCAGCTCCTCAGGAGGGCTGAACGAGCAGTACTTC	CASSSSGGLNEQYF
TRBV19	-	TRBJ2-5	-	13	TGTGCCAGTAGTAATAGTGCTCAAGAGACCCAGTACTTC	CASSNSAQETQYF
TRBV28	TRBD2	TRBJ2-6	-	19	TGTGCCAGCAGCTCCCGTAAGGCGGGAGGGATCTCTGGGGCCAACGTCCTGACTTTC	CASSSRKAGGISGANVLTF
TRBV28	-	TRBJ1-1	-	14	TGTGCCAGCAGTTCTACCTTGGGGAGCGCTGAAGCTTTCTTT	CASSSTLGSAEAFF
TRBV19	-	TRBJ2-1	-	16	TGTGCCAGTAGTATATCCAACGGGTACTCCTACAATGAGCAGTTCTTC	CASSISNGYSYNEQFF
TRBV5-1	TRBD2	TRBJ2-1	-	16	TGCGCCAGCAGCTTAAGGGGACTAGCCTTCATCGATGAGCAGTTCTTC	CASSLRGLAFIDEQFF
TRBV30	-	TRBJ2-3	once	13	TGTGCCTGGACGCCAGAGAACACAGATACGCAGTATTTT	CAWTPENTDTQYF
TRBV27	TRBD1	TRBJ1-5	-	14	TGTGCCAAATCGACAGGGGCGTTAGTCCAGCCCCAGCATTTT	CAKSTGALVQPQHF
TRBV7-2	TRBD1	TRBJ2-5	-	15	TGTGCCAGCAGCCCGCGACAGGGAAGGGGAGAGACCCAGTACTTC	CASSPRQGRGETQYF
TRBV7-6	TRBD1	TRBJ1-4	-	15	TGTGCCAGCAGCGAGGACAGGGAGTTCGATGAAAAACTGTTTTTT	CASSEDREFDEKLFF
TRBV9	TRBD1	TRBJ1-4	-	12	TGTGCCAGCAGCGCCTCCGGGACAGCGCTGTTTTTT	CASSASGTALFF
TRBV30	-	TRBJ1-1	-	11	TGTGCCTGGAGGGGAAGGACTGAAGCTTTCTTT	CAWRGRTEAFF
TRBV7-2	TRBD2	TRBJ2-2	-	19	TGTGCCAGCAGCCGGCGGCGGGGGGTGGCAGGAGCGAACACCGGGGAGCTGTTTTTT	CASSRRRGVAGANTGELFF
TRBV5-1	TRBD2	TRBJ2-2	-	16	TGCGCCAGCAGCACTAGCGGGGCCGGGAACACCGGGGAGCTGTTTTTT	CASSTSGAGNTGELFF
TRBV19	TRBD1	TRBJ1-2	-	14	TGTGCCAGTAGTTCAGGGACAGGGAGGAATGGCTACACCTTC	CASSSGTGRNGYTF
TRBV7-7	TRBD2	TRBJ2-3	-	16	TGTGCCAGCAGCTTAAAACTAGCGGATCGCACAGATACGCAGTATTTT	CASSLKLADRTDTQYF
TRBV11-3	-	TRBJ2-1	-	13	TGTGCCAGCAGCTTAGACTTATACAATGAGCAGTTCTTC	CASSLDLYNEQFF
TRBV5-6	-	TRBJ2-3	-	17	TGTGCCAGCAGCTTGGGGGCCCTTGCCTTCGGCACAGATACGCAGTATTTT	CASSLGALAFGTDTQYF
TRBV27	-	TRBJ1-4	-	13	TGTGCCAGCAGTAAGGCAGTTAATGAAAAACTGTTTTTT	CASSKAVNEKLFF